The rows below give T cell receptor beta chains drawn from one sample of a study of identical twins. TCRdb re-derived calls from the 5' RACE reads in MiXCR, one entry per CDR3 protein. This sample has about 530,000 distinct CDR3 sequences, with around 15% found just once. In addition, the sample was reused for a study of yellow fever vaccine responses in identical twins.

Specimen: CD4+ T cells sorted from blood. The receptors were sampled from a woman aged 18-35 years in good health. Each CDR3 is given with its conserved first and last residue. The D gene is left open where the match is weak. Size is stated for part of the rows, as once, few or many counts, or as a class when the clone is expanded.

cdr3_length	clone_size	v_call	j_call	d_call	cdr3_aa	cdr3_nt
16	.	TRBV20-1	TRBJ2-2	TRBD1	CSARTALGQGSGELFF	TGCAGTGCTAGAACAGCCCTTGGACAGGGGTCCGGGGAGCTGTTTTTT
15	once	TRBV7-9	TRBJ2-1	.	CASSVSRDSYNEQFF	TGTGCCAGCAGCGTTAGCAGAGACTCCTACAATGAGCAGTTCTTC
13	.	TRBV5-1	TRBJ2-1	TRBD1	CASSRGQGIEQFF	TGCGCCAGCAGCAGGGGACAGGGGATTGAGCAGTTCTTC
12	few	TRBV2	TRBJ2-1	TRBD1	CASSPDRGLQFF	TGTGCCAGCAGTCCCGACAGGGGGTTGCAGTTCTTC
15	few	TRBV10-3	TRBJ1-1	TRBD1	CAITPTGTGRTEAFF	TGTGCCATCACCCCAACCGGGACAGGGCGGACTGAAGCTTTCTTT
15	.	TRBV3-1	TRBJ1-4	.	CASSQRQLRNEKLFF	TGTGCCAGCAGCCAGAGACAGCTCAGAAATGAAAAACTGTTTTTT
17	.	TRBV29-1	TRBJ2-5	.	CSVEGPLRAGTQETQYF	TGCAGCGTTGAAGGGCCCCTTCGGGCAGGGACCCAAGAGACCCAGTACTTC
15	.	TRBV18	TRBJ2-7	.	CASSPRERSSYEQYF	TGTGCCAGCTCTCCACGGGAGCGGTCGTCCTACGAGCAGTACTTC
13	.	TRBV12-3/TRBV12-4	TRBJ1-6	.	CASTRTDNSPLHF	TGTGCCAGCACGCGGACAGATAATTCACCCCTCCACTTT
19	once	TRBV20-1	TRBJ2-1	TRBD2	CSAHRKLAGGQVMVNEQFF	TGCAGTGCCCACCGGAAATTAGCGGGAGGGCAGGTTATGGTGAATGAGCAGTTCTTC
15	.	TRBV19	TRBJ2-2	TRBD2	CASHETSVSTGELFF	TGTGCCAGTCATGAGACTAGCGTGAGCACCGGGGAGCTGTTTTTT